This paragraph reports one T cell receptor (beta chain). The antigen is undetermined. This record comes from a study of cytomegalovirus exposure and HLA in healthy donors. Findings and limits, study-wide: The investigators catalogued 150 to 200 TCR beta chains as cytomegalovirus-associated. Testing in vitro showed a few CMV-associated chains specific for CMV antigens.

Trimming pared 4 bases from V and 2 bases from J, leaving 9 bases between. Germline V lookup: CDR1 SGHTS, CDR2 YDEGEE. The CDR3 extends over 13 amino acids. Here immunoSEQ multiplex PCR was the method, and the copy in TCRdb shows in-frame clones only, minus some. The sample shows approximately 140,000 clones, roughly 86% of them seen only once. The V gene is TRBV5-8, the J gene TRBJ1-1; D is possibly TRBD1 (5 bases). This clonotype was obtained from a man between 18 and 35 years old in good health and CMV-seropositive. Sequenced sample: PBMCs. CDR3 sequence: CASSPGGNTEAFF. The CDR3 bases are TGTGCCAGCAGCCCCGGGGGAAACACTGAAGCTTTCTTT. The complete variable domain, with remaining parts taken from reference TRBV5-8 and TRBJ1-1, reads EAGVTQSPTHLIKTRGQQATLRCSPISGHTSVYWYQQALGLGLQFLLWYDEGEERNRGNFPPRFSGRQFPNYSSELNVNALELEDSALYLCASSPGGNTEAFFGQGTRLTVV.